Shown below are 23 T cell receptor beta chains from a single sample sequenced in a study of cytomegalovirus exposure and HLA in healthy donors (dated by TCRdb to about 2017). The receptor library was made with the immunoSEQ multiplex PCR assay. For the multiplex PCR, a mixture combining 60 forward primers for TCR Vbeta segments and 13 reverse primers for TCR Jbeta segments was used. This immuneACCESS table, as held by TCRdb, lists in-frame sequences with V and J called but not all clones. Of the missing ones, under half trace to an unresolved V gene in checked studies; the others have no known cause. The sample yields around 190,000 clones; 60% to 85% were counted once. Under 7.5% of the sample comes from the top ten. Sequences were obtained from PBMCs. Receptors were obtained from a middle-aged man in good health and CMV-seronegative.

In its sample, this clone was seen a few times. Other DNA sequences in the same sample also yield this CDR3. The gene calls are TRBV7-2 and TRBJ2-1; 11 bases align to TRBD2. Germline V gene data show CDR1 as SGHTA and CDR2 as FQGNSA. Unmatched junction bases numbered 3, after V lost 5 bases and J lost 3 bases. This CDR3 is 15 amino acids long. CDR3 in DNA: TGTGCCAGCAGCCTGGGACTAGCGGTCTACAATGAGCAGTTCTTC. Protein product: CASSLGLAVYNEQFF.

V usage is TRBV10-3 and J usage is TRBJ2-5; TRBD2 matches at 14 bases. Looked up from germline, CDR1 is ENHRY and CDR2 is SYGVKD. The CDR3 is 16 residues long. The trim removed 4 bases at V and 3 bases at J, leaving 4 bases unmatched. The CDR3 protein is CAISAGLAGAKETQYF. CDR3 sequence (DNA): TGTGCCATCAGTGCGGGACTAGCGGGAGCGAAAGAGACCCAGTACTTC.

Only a few counts were recorded for this clone. The chain uses TRBV6-5 and TRBJ1-5; 9 bases match TRBD1. Germline V CDR1 and CDR2: MNHEY, SVGAGI. J was trimmed by 3 bases and V by 10 bases; bases with no gene match: 7. The CDR3 has 14 amino acids. In nucleotides, the CDR3 is TGTGCCATCAGGGACAGGGACCCCAATCAGCCCCAGCATTTT. Translating gives CAIRDRDPNQPQHF.

The rearrangement uses TRBV30 and TRBJ2-7; 9 bases are a match to TRBD1. Germline CDR1 and CDR2: GTSNPN and SVGIG (reference sequence). This CDR3 has 13 residues. The V segment lost 3 bases and the J segment 2 bases; nucleotides outside the gene matches: 2. CDR3 coding DNA: TGTGCCTGGAGCAGGACAGGGGCCTACGAGCAGTACTTC. It codes for CAWSRTGAYEQYF. Using reference TRBV30 and TRBJ2-7 for the parts outside the CDR3, the full variable domain is SQTIHQWPATLVQPVGSPLSLECTVEGTSNPNLYWYRQAAGRGLQLLFYSVGIGQISSEVPQNLSASRPQDRQFILSSKKLLLSDSGFYLCAWSRTGAYEQYFGPGTRLTVT.

The chain uses TRBV7-9 and TRBJ1-5; 10 bases are a match to TRBD1. The J segment lost 5 bases and the V segment lost 5 bases, leaving 6 bases of the junction unmatched. The CDR3 is 15 residues long. CDR1 and CDR2 from the germline V gene are SEHNR and FQNEAQ (reference sequence). CDR3 loop: CASSLGQGGDQPQHF. The DNA for the CDR3 is TGTGCCAGCAGCCTAGGACAGGGGGGTGATCAGCCCCAGCATTTT.

V and J are TRBV7-9 and TRBJ1-2, with D maybe TRBD1 (6 bases). The CDR3 is made up of 15 amino acids. Germline-derived CDR1 and CDR2 are SEHNR and FQNEAQ (reference sequence). V dropped 4 bases and J dropped 3 bases, with 15 bases sitting between them. As DNA, the CDR3 is TGTGCCAGCAGCTCAGCGGGACACGAAGACTATGGCTACACCTTC. This encodes CASSSAGHEDYGYTF.

This clone showed up just a few times. This chain connects TRBV6-1 to TRBJ2-7; maybe TRBD2 (5 bases). Germline CDR1 reads MNHNS; CDR2 reads SASEGT. This CDR3 is built from 14 residues. V was clipped by 5 bases and J by 2 bases, with 13 bases between them. CDR3 in DNA: TGTGCCAGCAGTCCCCGGGGTTCGGCCTACGAGCAGTACTTC. It specifies CASSPRGSAYEQYF.

The V and J genes are TRBV5-4 and TRBJ2-3; 8 bases map to TRBD2. The CDR3 covers 15 residues. Germline-derived CDR1 and CDR2 are SGHNT and YYREEE (reference sequence). With V trimmed by 4 bases and J by 7 bases, 11 bases remained unmatched. This CDR3 is CASSPGGSGVNTQYF. Written as DNA, the CDR3 is TGTGCCAGCAGCCCGGGCGGTAGCGGGGTTAATACGCAGTATTTT.

The chain carries TRBV7-9 and TRBJ2-5; TRBD2 matches at 8 bases. There are 16 residues in the CDR3. V gave up 1 base and J gave up 7 bases; unmatched junction bases: 11. In germline, CDR1 is SEHNR, CDR2 FQNEAQ (reference sequence). CDR3 protein: CASSLGGIAGIGTQYF. The DNA for the CDR3 is TGTGCCAGCAGCTTAGGAGGGATAGCGGGGATTGGGACCCAGTACTTC.

The rearrangement links TRBV2 to TRBJ2-5; 7 positions agree with TRBD2. Looked up from germline, CDR1 is SNHLY and CDR2 is FYNNEI. V lost 4 bases, J lost 1 base, and 6 bases stayed unmatched. This CDR3 is 15 amino acids long. The CDR3 loop reads CASSVGEGVQETQYF. In DNA form, the CDR3 reads TGTGCCAGCAGTGTAGGGGAGGGAGTCCAAGAGACCCAGTACTTC. Full variable domain (remainder filled in from reference TRBV2 and TRBJ2-5): EPEVTQTPSHQVTQMGQEVILRCVPISNHLYFYWYRQILGQKVEFLVSFYNNEISEKSEIFDDQFSVERPDGSNFTLKIRSTKLEDSAMYFCASSVGEGVQETQYFGPGTRLLVL.

The V call is TRBV4-3, the J call TRBJ2-7; D uncertain. V shed 0 bases and J shed 2 bases, with 11 bases lying between them. This CDR3 region has 15 residues. The V gene's germline CDR1 is LGHNA and CDR2 YSLEER. CDR3 loop: CASSQDGRGTYEQYF. CDR3 nucleotides: TGCGCCAGCAGCCAAGATGGCAGAGGCACCTACGAGCAGTACTTC.

The chain joins TRBV29-1 to TRBJ2-2; 10 bases match TRBD2. The ends lost 2 bases at V and 7 bases at J; junction bases unmatched: 13. Germline values: CDR1 SQVTM, CDR2 ANQGSEA. This CDR3 contains 17 residues. CDR3 sequence: CSVESRLAGVLGGELFF. The CDR3 region has the DNA TGCAGCGTTGAATCCCGGCTAGCGGGAGTTCTAGGCGGGGAGCTGTTTTTT.

The rearrangement joins TRBV7-2 to TRBJ2-1; maybe TRBD2 (7 bases). The CDR3 has 12 amino acids. Germline V gives CDR1 SGHTA, CDR2 FQGNSA. V was clipped by 8 bases and J by 10 bases, with 15 bases between them. CDR3 DNA sequence: TGTGCCAGCGGGAGGGGGTTCGGGGAGCAGTTCTTC. This gives the protein CASGRGFGEQFF.

This clone was seen more than once but under ten times. V is TRBV7-8 and J is TRBJ2-5, with D maybe TRBD2 (6 bases). Deletions cut 2 bases from V and 0 bases from J, with 22 bases between. Germline-derived CDR1 and CDR2 are SGHVS and FQNEAQ. This CDR3 is 19 amino acids long. The CDR3 DNA is TGTGCCAGCAGCTTAATCCTGTTTCGTAGCGGAGCGTACCAAGAGACCCAGTACTTC. It codes for CASSLILFRSGAYQETQYF.

The J gene is TRBJ1-5, the V gene TRBV11-3; D is undetermined. Germline V lookup: CDR1 SGHNT, CDR2 YENEEA. CDR3 size: 13 residues. V gave up 1 base and J gave up 7 bases, with 8 bases separating them. This chain's CDR3 is CASSLGRLQPQHF. As DNA, the CDR3 is TGTGCCAGCAGCTTAGGCAGGCTACAGCCCCAGCATTTT.

The J gene is TRBJ2-1, the V gene TRBV7-2, with 12 bases matching TRBD2. This CDR3 is built from 15 residues. The ends lost 8 bases at V and 4 bases at J; junction bases unmatched: 6. The V gene's germline CDR1 is SGHTA and CDR2 FQGNSA. The CDR3 DNA sequence: TGTGCCAGCGGAGGGACTAGCGGGTTGTACAATGAGCAGTTCTTC. This encodes CASGGTSGLYNEQFF.

The rearrangement uses TRBV5-4 and TRBJ2-7; TRBD1 matches 11 bases. Germline lookup yields CDR1 SGHNT and CDR2 YYREEE (reference sequence). CDR3 length: 17 residues. V gave up 4 bases and J gave up 2 bases; unmatched junction bases: 11. CDR3 residues: CASSPSRTGGLPYEQYF. CDR3 coding DNA: TGTGCCAGCAGCCCGTCCCGGACAGGGGGCCTCCCCTACGAGCAGTACTTC.

The genes are TRBV10-3 and TRBJ2-7, with TRBD2 matching 7 bases. The length of the CDR3 is 17 residues. Trimming at V came to 6 bases and at J to 1 base, leaving 15 bases not matched to a gene. Germline V lookup: CDR1 ENHRY, CDR2 SYGVKD. The DNA of the CDR3 is TGTGCCATCAGGGGGGAGGGAGCGGGAATCGGATCCTACGAGCAGTACTTC. Translating gives CAIRGEGAGIGSYEQYF.

This clone was seen once. The V call is TRBV9, the J call TRBJ1-1; the match to TRBD1 covers 9 bases. Per the germline V gene, CDR1 is SGDLS and CDR2 is YYNGEE. This CDR3 is 16 amino acids long. The V and J ends lost 4 bases and 1 base, in that order; junction bases with no gene match: 8. Here the CDR3 reads CASSLTGGAGNTEAFF. The CDR3 coding sequence is TGTGCCAGCAGCTTAACAGGGGGCGCCGGGAACACTGAAGCTTTCTTT. The full variable domain, its missing parts supplied by reference TRBV9 and TRBJ1-1, is DSGVTQTPKHLITATGQRVTLRCSPRSGDLSVYWYQQSLDQGLQFLIQYYNGEERAKGNILERFSAQQFPDLHSELNLSSLELGDSALYFCASSLTGGAGNTEAFFGQGTRLTVV.

The CDR3 here is CASSLVNLGQGGELFF. CDR3 coding DNA: TGTGCCAGCAGCTTAGTAAATTTAGGACAGGGCGGGGAGCTGTTTTTT. V and J are TRBV7-8 and TRBJ2-2; 8 bases agree with TRBD1. This CDR3 comprises 16 residues. Germline assignment: CDR1 SGHVS and CDR2 FQNEAQ. The ends lost 1 base at V and 7 bases at J; junction bases unmatched: 8.

The rearrangement joins TRBV7-3 to TRBJ2-1; 11 positions match TRBD2. Unmatched junction bases numbered 5, after V lost 5 bases and J lost 8 bases. CDR3 length: 14 amino acids. Germline V lookup: CDR1 SGHTA, CDR2 FQGTGA. The CDR3 spells CASSDSGRADEQFF. The CDR3 DNA is TGTGCCAGCAGCGATAGCGGGAGGGCTGATGAGCAGTTCTTC.

CDR3 DNA sequence: TGTGCTAGATCAGGGTATAAGGTTGACGAGCAGTACTTC. This translates into CARSGYKVDEQYF. The J gene is TRBJ2-5, the V gene TRBV12-5, with D possibly being TRBD1 (5 bases). The DNA end lines up better with TRBJ2-7; the J call may be wrong. The CDR3 is made up of 13 amino acids. Germline lookup yields CDR1 LGHNT and CDR2 FRNRAP.

This sequence joins TRBV5-1 and TRBJ2-2; 10 positions match TRBD2. The CDR3 sequence is 15 residues long. CDR1 is SGHRS, CDR2 YFSETQ, per germline. V was clipped by 7 bases and J by 3 bases; unmatched bases: 6. The CDR3 coding sequence is TGCGCCAGCGCAAGCGGGAGGGCGCACACCGGGGAGCTGTTTTTT. Its protein product is CASASGRAHTGELFF. The complete variable domain, with remaining parts taken from reference TRBV5-1 and TRBJ2-2, reads KAGVTQTPRYLIKTRGQQVTLSCSPISGHRSVSWYQQTPGQGLQFLFEYFSETQRNKGNFPGRFSGRQFSNSRSEMNVSTLELGDSALYLCASASGRAHTGELFFGEGSRLTVL.